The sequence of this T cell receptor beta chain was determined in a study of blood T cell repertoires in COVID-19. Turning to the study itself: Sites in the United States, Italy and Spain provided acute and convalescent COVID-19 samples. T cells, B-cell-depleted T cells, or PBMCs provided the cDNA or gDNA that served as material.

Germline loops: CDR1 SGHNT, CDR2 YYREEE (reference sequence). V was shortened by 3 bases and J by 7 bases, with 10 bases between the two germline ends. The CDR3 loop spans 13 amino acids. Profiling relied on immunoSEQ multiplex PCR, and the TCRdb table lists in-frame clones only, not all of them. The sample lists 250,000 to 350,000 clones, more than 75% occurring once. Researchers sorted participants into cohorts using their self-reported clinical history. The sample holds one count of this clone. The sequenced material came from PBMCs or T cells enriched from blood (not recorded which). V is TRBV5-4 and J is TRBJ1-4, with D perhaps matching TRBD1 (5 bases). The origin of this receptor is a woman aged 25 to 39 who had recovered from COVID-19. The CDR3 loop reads CASSWGGAEKLFF. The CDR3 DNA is TGTGCCAGCAGCTGGGGCGGAGCTGAAAAACTGTTTTTT.